The text below deals with one T cell receptor beta chain. Antigen: not known. Use of 60 Vbeta and 13 Jbeta primers characterized the PCR. This table comes from immunoSEQ multiplex PCR, and its TCRdb copy is limited to in-frame clones, with some not included. Of 180,000 or so clones listed, 75% to 90% are singletons. This entry is derived from a study of cytomegalovirus exposure and HLA in healthy donors. The germline CDR1 and CDR2 sequences are SGHVS and FNYEAQ. The CDR3 has 14 amino acids. Trimming stripped 1 base from V and 2 bases from J, with 9 bases between. Whole-study findings and limits: By HLA locus, TCR association rates varied in a later analysis, with DRB1 showing the most and HLA-C the fewest.

The receptor was derived from a man between 18 and 35 years old in good health and CMV-seropositive. The sample comprised PBMCs. The chain links TRBV7-6 to TRBJ2-7; unclear D gene. The CDR3 DNA sequence: TGTGCCAGCAGCTTAGGGGCTGAAACCTACGAGCAGTACTTC. This encodes CASSLGAETYEQYF.